This TCR beta chain was recovered during a study of T cell repertoires in cytomegalovirus infection. The wider study: Well-studied HLA-B-restricted CMV epitopes were used in the study alongside recently identified HLA-C-restricted ones. Public TCR beta signature analysis indicated the presence of both CMV infection and matching HLA type. Study results and limitations: CMV-specific HLA-C-restricted TCR beta clonotypes dominated the ex vivo response. Cumulative public TCR beta family frequency identified CMV carriers with the relevant HLA.

This clonotype was found a few times. Antigen: not known. After removal of 4 bases from V and 3 bases from J, the junction contained 8 bases not matched to a gene. Germline CDR1 DFQATT, CDR2 SNEGSKA (reference sequence). The CDR3 is 15 residues long. In TCRdb, the reads were re-called with MiXCR into one record per CDR3 protein. The table lists 450,000 to 600,000 distinct CDR3 sequences, around 30% of them singletons. This rearrangement joins TRBV20-1 to TRBJ2-5; TRBD2 matches at 10 bases. This clonotype was sampled from a human donor in good health (CMV status not recorded). Some clones in this sample may be carry-over from other donors' samples. The source was cultured PBMCs, collected from culture after CMV antigen stimulation. The CDR3 region has the DNA TGCAGTGCTAAAATAGGGACTAGCGTGAAAGAGACCCAGTACTTC. It codes for CSAKIGTSVKETQYF.